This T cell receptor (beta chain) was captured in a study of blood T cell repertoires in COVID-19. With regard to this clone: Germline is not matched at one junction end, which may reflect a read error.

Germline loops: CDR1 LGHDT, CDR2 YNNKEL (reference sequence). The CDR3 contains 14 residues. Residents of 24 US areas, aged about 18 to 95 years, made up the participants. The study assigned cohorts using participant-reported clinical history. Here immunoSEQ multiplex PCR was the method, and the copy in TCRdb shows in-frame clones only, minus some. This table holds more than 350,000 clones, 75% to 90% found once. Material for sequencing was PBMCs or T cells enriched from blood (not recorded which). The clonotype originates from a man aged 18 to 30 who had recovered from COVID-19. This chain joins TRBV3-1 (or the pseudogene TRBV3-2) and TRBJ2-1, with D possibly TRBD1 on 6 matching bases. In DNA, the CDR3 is TGTGCCAGCAGCCAAGGTAGGGCAGGGGCGAAACAGGTCTTC. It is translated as CASSQGRAGAKQVF.